The sequence of this T cell receptor (beta chain) was determined in a study of siplizumab effects on memory and regulatory T cells. The study's findings and limits: Naive-or-memory phenotypes were unassignable for roughly 75-95% of proliferating CD4+ or CD8+ clones. Siplizumab significantly lowered the alloreactive sequences that could be traced to unstimulated CD4+ memory cells. The diversity of naive T cells seemed greater than that of memory cells, and their alloresponse contribution seemed major. In controls, roughly 25% of mappable alloreactive CD4+ clones were Treg-derived on average, versus 68.8% with siplizumab.

This CDR3 has 13 residues. Germline values: CDR1 KGHSH, CDR2 LQKENI. The ends were cut back, 4 bases at V and 4 bases at J, with 8 bases in the middle. This clone was recorded a few times. Its antigen is still unknown. Clones were sequenced by immunoSEQ multiplex PCR, and TCRdb holds only the in-frame ones, with some missing. This sample has about 87,000 clones; about nine tenths occur once, and the top ten carry around 14%. The chain couples TRBV18 to TRBJ1-5; D gene unclear. This clonotype was sampled from a human donor in good health. The sample was CD4+ T cells sorted from blood. The CDR3 DNA reads as TGTGCCAGCTCACTGGCCCATAATCAGCCCCAGCATTTT. Protein sequence: CASSLAHNQPQHF.